Presented here are 13 T cell receptor beta chains from one specimen sequenced in a study of blood T cell repertoires in COVID-19. Clones were read by immunoSEQ multiplex PCR, and TCRdb kept only the in-frame ones, dropping some. In the table there are around 190,000 clones, roughly 80% of which are singletons. The sequenced sample was peripheral blood. The receptors come from a middle-aged woman with COVID-19, enrolled during active disease.

The rearrangement uses TRBV28 and TRBJ1-5; a weak D match, TRBD1 (5 bases). Germline V gene data show CDR1 as MDHEN and CDR2 as SYDVKM. Trimming removed 5 bases at V and 2 bases at J, with 13 bases between. This CDR3 is built from 15 residues. DNA of the CDR3: TGTGCCAGCAGTCAACAGGCTTGGGGCAATCAGCCCCAGCATTTT. It translates to CASSQQAWGNQPQHF.

This clone has a count of ten or more. The chain is built from TRBV30 and TRBJ1-6; D possibly corresponds to TRBD1 (6 bases). Looked up from germline, CDR1 is GTSNPN and CDR2 is SVGIG (reference sequence). CDR3 size: 17 residues. Trimming took off 0 bases at V and 6 bases at J, with 18 bases between the two ends. CDR3 in DNA: TGTGCCTGGAGTGTGGGGGGGCGCTATCGATTTAATTCACCCCTCCACTTT. Its translation: CAWSVGGRYRFNSPLHF.

CDR3 in DNA: TGTGCCAGCAGTACAATCCGAAGCTATGGCTACACCTTC. It encodes CASSTIRSYGYTF. J is TRBJ1-2 and V is TRBV12-3 or TRBV12-4, with no clear D. The CDR3 is 13 amino acids. The ends were cut back, 5 bases at V and 4 bases at J, with 11 bases in the middle.

The chain recombines TRBV9 with TRBJ1-1, with TRBD1 matching 7 bases. The ends lost 0 bases at V and 6 bases at J; junction bases unmatched: 11. Germline loops: CDR1 SGDLS, CDR2 YYNGEE. This CDR3 has 16 residues. The CDR3 loop reads CASSVARPGQRSEAFF. The CDR3 DNA follows: TGTGCCAGCAGCGTAGCGAGACCGGGACAGAGATCTGAAGCTTTCTTT.

The gene calls are TRBV5-4 and TRBJ1-2, with D unclear. The CDR3 is 12 amino acids. Germline loops: CDR1 SGHNT, CDR2 YYREEE (reference sequence). V lost 0 bases to trimming and J lost 9 bases, with 9 bases between them. CDR3 protein: CASSLDSNRYTF. As DNA, the CDR3 is TGTGCCAGCAGCTTGGACAGTAATCGCTACACCTTC.

V is TRBV29-1 and J is TRBJ1-3, with D hard to call. CDR3 length equals 15 residues. The ends were cut back, 2 bases at V and 3 bases at J, with 14 bases in the middle. CDR1 and CDR2 from the germline V gene are SQVTM and ANQGSEA. The CDR3 DNA is TGCAGCGTTGAACGTCCGGGAACTAGTGGAAACACCATATATTTT. Its translation: CSVERPGTSGNTIYF.

V usage is TRBV6-1 and J usage is TRBJ2-1, with a weak D call TRBD2 (5 bases). CDR1 MNHNS and CDR2 SASEGT come from the germline V gene. The ends were cut back, 3 bases at V and 15 bases at J, with 21 bases in the middle. The CDR3 is made up of 14 amino acids. CDR3 sequence: CASSDAVGGRSRFF. The DNA of the CDR3 is TGTGCCAGCAGTGATGCGGTCGGAGGACGGTCAAGGTTCTTC.

The rearrangement links TRBV29-1 to TRBJ2-1; TRBD2 matches at 7 bases. V lost 3 bases, J lost 9 bases, and 20 bases stayed unmatched. The CDR3 sequence is 17 residues long. CDR1 and CDR2 (germline): SQVTM, ANQGSEA. CDR3 DNA sequence: TGCAGCGTTGAGAAGCCCCGGGACTATAGCCACCACGGTGAGCAGTTCTTC. Encoded protein: CSVEKPRDYSHHGEQFF.

The rearrangement links TRBV19 to TRBJ1-1, with D maybe TRBD1 (5 bases). Looked up from germline, CDR1 is LNHDA and CDR2 is SQIVND (reference sequence). The CDR3 consists of 14 residues. The ends were cut back, 5 bases at V and 0 bases at J, with 10 bases in the middle. This CDR3 reads CASSVTVMNTEAFF. The CDR3 DNA sequence: TGTGCCAGTAGTGTGACAGTCATGAACACTGAAGCTTTCTTT.

The J gene is TRBJ2-3, the V gene TRBV12-5, with 9 positions matching TRBD2. Germline CDR1 is LGHNT and CDR2 is FRNRAP. This CDR3 region has 15 residues. V shed 3 bases, J shed 6 bases, and the junction held 7 bases outside the gene matches. The CDR3 spells CASGFRAGGGDTQYF. The CDR3 DNA sequence: TGTGCTAGTGGTTTTAGAGCGGGAGGTGGGGATACGCAGTATTTT. The complete variable domain, with remaining parts taken from reference TRBV12-5 and TRBJ2-3, reads DARVTQTPRHKVTEMGQEVTMRCQPILGHNTVFWYRQTMMQGLELLAYFRNRAPLDDSGMPKDRFSAEMPDATLATLKIQPSEPRDSAVYFCASGFRAGGGDTQYFGPGTRLTVL.

The table lists this clone with a few counts. The chain carries TRBV5-6 and TRBJ1-1; the D gene is possibly TRBD1 (5 bases). This CDR3 has 17 amino acids. From germline, CDR1 is SGHDT and CDR2 YYEEEE. Trimming shortened V by 4 bases and J by 5 bases, and 24 bases separated the two germline ends. CDR3 amino acids: CASSPRRRLQKGTEAFF. The DNA for the CDR3 is TGTGCCAGCAGCCCCAGACGTCGCCTCCAAAAGGGGACTGAAGCTTTCTTT.

The chain carries TRBV5-1 and TRBJ2-7, with 13 bases that match TRBD2. Germline lookup yields CDR1 SGHRS and CDR2 YFSETQ. Trimming took 4 bases from V and 3 from J; bases not matched to a gene: 10. The length of the CDR3 is 17 residues. CDR3 sequence: CASSQAPGLAGNYEQYF. The CDR3 nucleotides are TGCGCCAGCAGCCAAGCCCCGGGACTAGCGGGGAACTACGAGCAGTACTTC.

The V gene is TRBV5-1, the J gene TRBJ1-1; 11 bases agree with TRBD1. Trimming took 1 base from V and 3 from J; bases not matched to a gene: 5. Germline CDR1 is SGHRS and CDR2 is YFSETQ. The length of the CDR3 is 16 residues. The CDR3 DNA reads as TGCGCCAGCAGCTTGAGGACAGGGGGCGCGGACACTGAAGCTTTCTTT. Encoded protein: CASSLRTGGADTEAFF.